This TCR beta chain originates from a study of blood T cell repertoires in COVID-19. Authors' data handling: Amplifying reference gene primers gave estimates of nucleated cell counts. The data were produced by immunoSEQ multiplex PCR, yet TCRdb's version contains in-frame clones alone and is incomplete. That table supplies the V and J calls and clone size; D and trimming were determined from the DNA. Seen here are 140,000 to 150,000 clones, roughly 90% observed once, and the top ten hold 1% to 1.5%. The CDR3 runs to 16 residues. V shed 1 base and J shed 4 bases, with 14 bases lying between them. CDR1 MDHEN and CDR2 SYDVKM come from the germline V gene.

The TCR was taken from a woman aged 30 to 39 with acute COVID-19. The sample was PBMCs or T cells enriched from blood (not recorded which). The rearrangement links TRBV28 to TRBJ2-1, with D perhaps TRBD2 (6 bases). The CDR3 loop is CASSLYSGTLYNEQFF. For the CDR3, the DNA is TGTGCCAGCAGTTTATATTCTGGGACTCTTTACAATGAGCAGTTCTTC. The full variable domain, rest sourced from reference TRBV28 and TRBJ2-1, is DVKVTQSSRYLVKRTGEKVFLECVQDMDHENMFWYRQDPGLGLRLIYFSYDVKMKEKGDIPEGYSVSREKKERFSLILESASTNQTSMYLCASSLYSGTLYNEQFFGPGTRLTVL.